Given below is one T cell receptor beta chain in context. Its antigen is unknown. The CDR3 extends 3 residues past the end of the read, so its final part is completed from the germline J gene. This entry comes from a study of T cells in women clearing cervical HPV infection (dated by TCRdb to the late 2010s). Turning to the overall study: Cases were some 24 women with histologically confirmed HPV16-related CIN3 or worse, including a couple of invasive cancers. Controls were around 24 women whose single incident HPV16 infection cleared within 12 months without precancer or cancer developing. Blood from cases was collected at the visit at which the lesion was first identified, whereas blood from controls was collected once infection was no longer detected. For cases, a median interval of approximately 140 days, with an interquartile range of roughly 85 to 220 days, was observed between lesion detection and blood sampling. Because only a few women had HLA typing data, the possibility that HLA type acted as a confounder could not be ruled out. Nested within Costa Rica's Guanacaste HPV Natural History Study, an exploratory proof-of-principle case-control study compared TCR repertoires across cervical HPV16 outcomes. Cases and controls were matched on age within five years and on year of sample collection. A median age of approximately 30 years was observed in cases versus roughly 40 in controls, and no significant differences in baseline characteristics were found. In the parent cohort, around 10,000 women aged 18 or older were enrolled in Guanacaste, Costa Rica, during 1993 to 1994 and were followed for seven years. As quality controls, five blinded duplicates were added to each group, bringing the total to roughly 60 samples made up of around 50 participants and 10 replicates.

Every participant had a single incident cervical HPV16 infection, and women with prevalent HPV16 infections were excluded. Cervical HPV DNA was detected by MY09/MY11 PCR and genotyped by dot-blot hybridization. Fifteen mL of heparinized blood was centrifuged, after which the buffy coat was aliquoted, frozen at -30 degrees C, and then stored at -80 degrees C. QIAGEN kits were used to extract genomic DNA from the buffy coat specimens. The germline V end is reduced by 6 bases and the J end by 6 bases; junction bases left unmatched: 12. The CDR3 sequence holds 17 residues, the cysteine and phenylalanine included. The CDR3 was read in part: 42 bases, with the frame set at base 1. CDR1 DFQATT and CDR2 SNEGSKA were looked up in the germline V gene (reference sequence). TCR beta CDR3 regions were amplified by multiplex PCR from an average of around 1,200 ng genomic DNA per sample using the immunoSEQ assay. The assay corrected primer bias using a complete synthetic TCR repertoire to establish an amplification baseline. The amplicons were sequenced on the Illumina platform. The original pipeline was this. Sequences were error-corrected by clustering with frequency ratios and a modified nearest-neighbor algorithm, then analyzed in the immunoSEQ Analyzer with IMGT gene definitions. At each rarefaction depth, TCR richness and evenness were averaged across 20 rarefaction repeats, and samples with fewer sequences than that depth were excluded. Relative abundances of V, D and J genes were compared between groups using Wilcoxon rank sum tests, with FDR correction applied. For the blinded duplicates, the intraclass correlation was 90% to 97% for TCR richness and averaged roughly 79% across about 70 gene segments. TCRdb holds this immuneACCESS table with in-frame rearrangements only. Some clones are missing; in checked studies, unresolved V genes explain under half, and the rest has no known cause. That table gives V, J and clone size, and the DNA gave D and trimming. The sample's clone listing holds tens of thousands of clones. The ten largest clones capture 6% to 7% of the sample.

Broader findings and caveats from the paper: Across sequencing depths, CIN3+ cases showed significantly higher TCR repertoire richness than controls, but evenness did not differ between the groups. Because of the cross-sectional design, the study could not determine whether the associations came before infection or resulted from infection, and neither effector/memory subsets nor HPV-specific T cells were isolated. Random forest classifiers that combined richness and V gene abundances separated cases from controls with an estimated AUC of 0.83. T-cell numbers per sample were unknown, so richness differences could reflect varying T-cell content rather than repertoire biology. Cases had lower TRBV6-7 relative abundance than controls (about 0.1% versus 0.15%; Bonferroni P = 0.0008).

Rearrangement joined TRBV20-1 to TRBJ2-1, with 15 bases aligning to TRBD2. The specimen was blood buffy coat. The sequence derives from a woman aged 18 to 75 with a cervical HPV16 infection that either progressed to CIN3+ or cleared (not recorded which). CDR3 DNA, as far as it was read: TGCAGTGCAAAGGGACTAGCGGGAGGACGGTCAACCAATGAG. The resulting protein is CSAKGLAGGRSTNE. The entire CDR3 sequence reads CSAKGLAGGRSTNEQFF.